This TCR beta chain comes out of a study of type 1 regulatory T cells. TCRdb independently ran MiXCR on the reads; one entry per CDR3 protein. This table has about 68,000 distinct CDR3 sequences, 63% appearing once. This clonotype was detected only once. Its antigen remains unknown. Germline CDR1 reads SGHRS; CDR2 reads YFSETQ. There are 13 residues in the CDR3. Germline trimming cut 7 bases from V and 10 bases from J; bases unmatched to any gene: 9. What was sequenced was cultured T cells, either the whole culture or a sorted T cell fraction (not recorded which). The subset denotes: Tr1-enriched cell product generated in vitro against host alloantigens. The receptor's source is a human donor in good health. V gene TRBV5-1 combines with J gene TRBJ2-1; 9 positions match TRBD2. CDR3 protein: CASGVAGVGEQFF. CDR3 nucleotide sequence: TGCGCCAGCGGGGTAGCGGGAGTCGGAGAGCAGTTCTTC.